This T cell receptor beta chain was observed in a study of CD8+CD57+ T cells in acquired aplastic anemia. Study overall: Mean yield of DNA from sorted CD4+ and CD8+ cells was around 3 ug. Points from the study as a whole: A significant difference in CD8+ Simpson's diversity between patients and controls was not found. Sharing between patients and controls was observed for some 27 CD8+ CDR3 sequences.

This clonotype was seen at least ten times. As yet, its antigen is unknown. Genomic DNA was employed as the template in profiling TCR beta VDJ and CDR3. TCRdb re-called the reads through MiXCR, storing one row per CDR3 protein. The table has around 250,000 distinct CDR3 sequences, about 56% seen once. The length of the CDR3 is 13 residues. The V end lost 2 bases, the J end lost 4 bases, and 9 bases lay between the germline ends. Germline V CDR1 and CDR2: SGHRS, YFSETQ. The TCR was taken from a human donor with severe aplastic anemia or a healthy control (not recorded which). The material sequenced was sorted CD4+, CD8+, or CD8+CD57+ T cells (not recorded which) from PBMCs. The chain combines TRBV5-1 with TRBJ1-1; D gene unclear. CDR3 sequence (DNA): TGCGCCAGCAGCTTTCAACTGGGCACTGAAGCTTTCTTT. Translating it yields CASSFQLGTEAFF.